A selection of T cell receptor beta chains follows, all from one sample in a study of T cells in Graves' hyperthyroidism and ophthalmopathy. TCRdb reanalysed the multiplex PCR reads using MiXCR and keeps one entry per CDR3 protein. The sample carries 350,000 or so distinct CDR3 sequences, roughly 18% recorded once. Sequenced input: blood. Every receptor here comes from a middle-aged woman with Graves' ophthalmopathy. The CDR3 runs from the conserved cysteine through the conserved F or W. D genes are given only for firm matches. For some rows the clone size is stated as once, few or many, or as a class when expanded; others skip it.

d_call j_call clone_size v_call cdr3_aa cdr3_nt
TRBD1 TRBJ2-7 many TRBV6-1 CASRLGQVGYEQYF TGTGCCAGCAGGTTGGGACAGGTTGGCTACGAGCAGTACTTC
TRBD2 TRBJ2-7 many TRBV9 CASSVGGSGEGEQYF TGTGCCAGCAGCGTAGGGGGTAGCGGGGAGGGCGAGCAGTACTTC
- TRBJ1-2 many TRBV6-2/TRBV6-3 CASKRDEGKVYGYTF TGTGCCAGCAAGCGGGACGAGGGGAAGGTCTATGGCTACACCTTC
- TRBJ1-3 many TRBV5-6 CASSLEGLGNTIYF TGTGCCAGCAGCTTGGAAGGGCTCGGAAACACCATATATTTT
- TRBJ2-5 many TRBV29-1 CSVRGKTQYF TGCAGCGTCAGGGGAAAGACCCAGTACTTC
- TRBJ2-3 many TRBV12-5 CASGLVLGVHTDTQYF TGTGCTAGTGGTTTGGTCCTCGGCGTACACACAGATACGCAGTATTTT
TRBD2 TRBJ2-7 - TRBV20-1 CSVAGGPQRQYF TGCAGCGTAGCGGGAGGTCCACAGAGGCAGTACTTC
- TRBJ1-3 many TRBV3-1 CASMGSGNTIYF TGTGCCAGCATGGGCAGTGGAAACACCATATATTTT
- TRBJ2-2 many TRBV5-1 CAGSFDTGELFF TGCGCCGGCAGCTTCGACACCGGGGAGCTGTTTTTT
- TRBJ2-5 many TRBV3-1 CASSQISGQETQYF TGTGCCAGCAGCCAGATAAGCGGCCAAGAGACCCAGTACTTC
- TRBJ2-7 once TRBV28 CASGGGGYEQYF TGTGCCAGCGGGGGCGGGGGTTACGAGCAGTACTTC
- TRBJ2-7 many TRBV2 CASSGTVSYEQYF TGTGCCAGCAGTGGGACAGTCTCCTACGAGCAGTACTTC
- TRBJ1-5 many TRBV12-5 CASRRDSQPQHF TGTGCTAGTAGGAGGGATAGTCAGCCCCAGCATTTT
- TRBJ2-7 many TRBV27 CASSLSYTYEQYF TGTGCCAGCAGTTTATCCTACACCTACGAGCAGTACTTC
- TRBJ1-2 many TRBV28 CASSPGRAYYGYTF TGTGCCAGCAGTCCCGGAAGGGCCTACTATGGCTACACCTTC
- TRBJ1-1 many TRBV28 CASSLPQNTEAFF TGTGCCAGCAGCCTTCCACAGAACACTGAAGCTTTCTTT
TRBD2 TRBJ2-7 many TRBV20-1 CSARVRRGGQPLKQYF TGCAGTGCTAGAGTTCGGCGGGGGGGACAACCTTTGAAGCAGTACTTC
- TRBJ1-1 many TRBV12-3/TRBV12-4 CASSPLGPKRTEAFF TGTGCCAGCAGTCCCCTGGGCCCGAAGAGGACTGAAGCTTTCTTT
TRBD1 TRBJ1-2 - TRBV20-1 CSATTGVANYGYTF TGCAGTGCTACTACAGGGGTGGCTAACTATGGCTACACCTTC
TRBD2 TRBJ2-7 many TRBV10-3 CASGLAATYEQYF TGTGCCTCGGGACTAGCGGCGACCTACGAGCAGTACTTC
TRBD2 TRBJ2-5 many TRBV28 CASTPSGTSGRGQETQYF TGTGCCAGCACCCCCTCGGGGACTAGCGGCAGGGGCCAAGAGACCCAGTACTTC
- TRBJ1-1 - TRBV20-1 CSARDPTGMEAFF TGCAGTGCTAGAGACCCAACAGGGATGGAAGCTTTCTTT
- TRBJ1-2 - TRBV12-5 CASGLAYLDVNYGYIF TGTGCTAGTGGTTTGGCCTACCTGGACGTTAACTATGGCTACATCTTC